Following are 18 T cell receptor beta chains from one sample sequenced in a study of OX40 agonist ivuxolimab in advanced cancers. Assay: immunoSEQ multiplex PCR; the TCRdb copy retains only in-frame clones and omits some. The table shows tens of thousands of clones, with approximately 91% occurring only once. The starting material was CD4+ or CD8+ T cells sorted from blood, obtained in a trial of the OX40 agonist ivuxolimab. The receptors stem from an adult with an advanced solid tumor such as melanoma, head and neck, liver or kidney cancer.

The CDR3 DNA reads as TGTGCCAGCAGCTTCCTGGGACAGTCCTCCTACAATGAGCAGTTCTTC. This encodes CASSFLGQSSYNEQFF. The V and J genes are TRBV5-6 and TRBJ2-1; TRBD1 matches at 7 bases. Losses at the gene ends were 2 bases for V and 0 bases for J; bases not matched to a gene: 5. The germline V gene has CDR1 SGHDT and CDR2 YYEEEE. The length of the CDR3 is 16 residues.

In its sample, this clone was seen a few times. This rearrangement joins TRBV6-5 to TRBJ2-4; TRBD1 is a possible D gene (6 bases). The CDR3 is 15 amino acids. Per the germline V gene, CDR1 is MNHEY and CDR2 is SVGAGI. With 4 bases removed from V and 4 bases from J, the gap between germline ends came to 14 bases. CDR3 in DNA: TGTGCCAGCAGTTCCGACGGGACACCTAAAAACATTCAGTACTTC. This translates into CASSSDGTPKNIQYF.

This clone was detected once. The chain couples TRBV6-1 to TRBJ2-1; possibly TRBD2 for D (5 bases). Deletions cut 2 bases from V and 0 bases from J, with 11 bases between. This CDR3 has 16 amino acids. Germline V gene sequence: CDR1 MNHNS, CDR2 SASEGT. DNA for the CDR3: TGTGCCAGCAGTGAAATGTCGCTAGCCTCCTACAATGAGCAGTTCTTC. Protein sequence: CASSEMSLASYNEQFF.

This chain joins TRBV5-1 and TRBJ2-7; tentatively, D is TRBD2 (6 bases). Germline-derived CDR1 and CDR2 are SGHRS and YFSETQ. V dropped 4 bases and J dropped 6 bases, with 17 bases sitting between them. The CDR3 extends over 14 amino acids. In DNA, the CDR3 is TGCGCCAGCAGCGCGACGGGACTTGCGGGCGAGCAGTACTTC. The encoded protein is CASSATGLAGEQYF.

V usage is TRBV5-1 and J usage is TRBJ2-1, with D hard to call. Trimming left V 0 bases short and J 10 bases short, with 14 bases between. This CDR3 is built from 14 residues. Germline V CDR1 and CDR2: SGHRS, YFSETQ. DNA of the CDR3: TGCGCCAGCAGCTTGGACATGGGTCCGGAAGAGCAGTTCTTC. This codes for CASSLDMGPEEQFF. The full variable domain, with the rest looked up from reference TRBV5-1 and TRBJ2-1, is KAGVTQTPRYLIKTRGQQVTLSCSPISGHRSVSWYQQTPGQGLQFLFEYFSETQRNKGNFPGRFSGRQFSNSRSEMNVSTLELGDSALYLCASSLDMGPEEQFFGPGTRLTVL.

The CDR3 nucleotides read TGTGCCAGTAGTATATCAGGGGGCAGGGGCAATCAGCCCCAGCATTTT. This gives the protein CASSISGGRGNQPQHF. The rearrangement joins TRBV19 to TRBJ1-5; 8 nucleotides align to TRBD1. Germline V gene sequence: CDR1 LNHDA, CDR2 SQIVND (reference sequence). J gave up 2 bases and V 2 bases, and 5 bases lay outside the gene matches. CDR3 size: 16 residues.

This chain links TRBV9 with TRBJ2-5; D may be TRBD1 (6 bases). The CDR3 sequence is 14 residues long. The germline V gene has CDR1 SGDLS and CDR2 YYNGEE. V shed 4 bases and J shed 1 base, with 11 bases lying between them. DNA for the CDR3: TGTGCCAGCAGCCGCAGGGGAAGCCAAGAGACCCAGTACTTC. It is translated as CASSRRGSQETQYF.

The V and J genes are TRBV4-1 and TRBJ2-5, with 12 bases aligning to TRBD1. The trim removed 1 base at V and 4 bases at J, leaving 7 bases unmatched. The CDR3 spans 17 residues. Germline loops: CDR1 MGHRA, CDR2 YSYEKL. CDR3 in amino acids: CASSQVGGQGARETQYF. DNA for the CDR3: TGCGCCAGCAGCCAAGTCGGGGGACAGGGGGCTAGAGAGACCCAGTACTTC.

The chain joins TRBV6-1 to TRBJ1-1; perhaps TRBD1 as D (6 bases). Germline CDR1 is MNHNS and CDR2 is SASEGT. This CDR3 contains 16 residues. Trimming took off 2 bases at V and 1 base at J, with 14 bases between the two ends. CDR3 sequence: CASSELTGTRNTEAFF. Here the CDR3 DNA reads TGTGCCAGCAGTGAATTAACAGGGACAAGGAACACTGAAGCTTTCTTT.

This rearrangement joins TRBV7-9 to TRBJ1-5; a possible D gene is TRBD1 (5 bases). Trimming cost V 8 bases and J 5 bases, with 7 bases left between them. The CDR3 contains 11 residues. Germline lookup yields CDR1 SEHNR and CDR2 FQNEAQ (reference sequence). The CDR3 nucleotides are TGTGCCAGCGGGGGTGATCAGCCCCAGCATTTT. It encodes CASGGDQPQHF.

V and J are TRBV10-3 and TRBJ2-1; maybe TRBD1 (6 bases). The CDR3 runs 16 residues. Germline V gene sequence: CDR1 ENHRY, CDR2 SYGVKD. Trimming pared 5 bases from V and 4 bases from J, leaving 18 bases between. The CDR3 bases are TGTGCCATCAGTCACTTCGACAGGAGCAAATACAATGAGCAGTTCTTC. It specifies CAISHFDRSKYNEQFF.

The J gene is TRBJ2-5, the V gene TRBV11-2, with D possibly being TRBD1 (6 bases). The length of the CDR3 is 16 residues. The germline V gene encodes CDR1 SGHAT and CDR2 FQNNGV. V gave up 3 bases and J gave up 1 base, with 15 bases separating them. CDR3 coding DNA: TGTGCCAGCAGCTTTCAGGGGACGGAGCCCCAAGAGACCCAGTACTTC. This encodes CASSFQGTEPQETQYF.

The chain recombines TRBV5-1 with TRBJ2-6; the D call may be TRBD1 or TRBD2 (5 bases each). Germline V gene data show CDR1 as SGHRS and CDR2 as YFSETQ. The CDR3 contains 17 residues. The germline V and J ends were trimmed by 7 bases and 1 base, with 18 bases remaining between them. The CDR3 DNA is TGCGCCAGCGGCCAACCGGGACCTTCATCTGGGGCCAACGTCCTGACTTTC. It specifies CASGQPGPSSGANVLTF.

The chain recombines TRBV2 with TRBJ2-1; 13 bases fit TRBD2. CDR3 length: 15 residues. Germline V gene sequence: CDR1 SNHLY, CDR2 FYNNEI. V lost 6 bases, J lost 3 bases, and 2 bases stayed unmatched. CDR3 amino acids: CASSGLAGVYNEQFF. The DNA of the CDR3 is TGTGCCAGCAGCGGACTAGCGGGAGTCTACAATGAGCAGTTCTTC.

The chain is built from TRBV11-2 and TRBJ2-2, with D perhaps TRBD1 (5 bases). The germline gives CDR1 SGHAT, CDR2 FQNNGV. Trimming stripped 5 bases from V and 4 bases from J, with 17 bases between. The CDR3 has 16 residues. The CDR3 sequence is CASSPPTTGGTGELFF. The CDR3 nucleotides are TGTGCCAGCAGCCCCCCTACTACAGGTGGCACCGGGGAGCTGTTTTTT. The full variable domain, with the rest looked up from reference TRBV11-2 and TRBJ2-2, is EAGVAQSPRYKIIEKRQSVAFWCNPISGHATLYWYQQILGQGPKLLIQFQNNGVVDDSQLPKDRFSAERLKGVDSTLKIQPAKLEDSAVYLCASSPPTTGGTGELFFGEGSRLTVL.

The chain links TRBV10-3 to TRBJ2-7; D perhaps matches TRBD2 (6 bases). Trimming removed 2 bases at V and 5 bases at J, with 13 bases between. The CDR3 spans 14 residues. Germline CDR1 ENHRY, CDR2 SYGVKD. CDR3 sequence (DNA): TGTGCCATCAGTGAGAGGGGCGGGACGGACGAGCAGTACTTC. It specifies CAISERGGTDEQYF.

The genes are TRBV19 and TRBJ1-5, with 8 bases matching TRBD1. This CDR3 comprises 15 residues. Unmatched junction bases numbered 8, after V lost 8 bases and J lost 2 bases. Germline V gives CDR1 LNHDA, CDR2 SQIVND (reference sequence). CDR3 sequence reads: CASDLPGQGNQPQHF. Here the CDR3 DNA reads TGTGCCAGTGACTTACCGGGACAGGGCAATCAGCCCCAGCATTTT.

The chain recombines TRBV7-9 with TRBJ1-4; D is ambiguous. Deletions cut 6 bases from V and 3 bases from J, with 8 bases between. Per germline, CDR1 SEHNR and CDR2 FQNEAQ (reference sequence). This CDR3 region has 13 residues. The CDR3 region has the DNA TGTGCCAGCAGTTATTTAGCTAATGAAAAACTGTTTTTT. Protein sequence: CASSYLANEKLFF.